These 9 T cell receptor beta chains share one sample of origin, sequenced in a study of T cell repertoires in cytomegalovirus infection. Using its own MiXCR run on the reads, TCRdb lists one record per CDR3 protein. The table includes approximately 250,000 distinct CDR3 sequences, 20% to 25% detected once. The specimen sequenced was CD8+ T cells from PBMCs. Receptors were obtained from a human donor in good health (CMV status not recorded). Some clones in this sample may be carry-over from other donors' samples.

This clonotype was seen ten or more times. This chain uses TRBV7-6 with TRBJ2-1; 10 nucleotides line up with TRBD1. Losses at the gene ends were 3 bases for V and 8 bases for J; bases not matched to a gene: 7. Looked up from germline, CDR1 is SGHVS and CDR2 is FNYEAQ. The CDR3 runs to 15 residues. The CDR3 loop is CASSFRDRGTDEQFF. The CDR3 DNA follows: TGTGCCAGCAGCTTCCGGGACAGGGGAACGGATGAGCAGTTCTTC.

This clonotype occurred a few times. This chain connects TRBV7-2 to TRBJ2-7; D is perhaps TRBD2 (6 bases). This CDR3 is built from 14 residues. The germline CDR1 and CDR2 sequences are SGHTA and FQGNSA. Trimming cost V 3 bases and J 3 bases, with 12 bases left between them. The CDR3 region is CASSFGDSYYEQYF. CDR3 nucleotides: TGTGCCAGCAGCTTTGGGGACTCTTACTACGAGCAGTACTTC.

This clonotype was seen at least ten times. The chain uses TRBV28 and TRBJ2-7; TRBD1 matches 8 bases. Germline CDR1 MDHEN, CDR2 SYDVKM. The CDR3 extends over 19 amino acids. Germline trimming cut 6 bases from V and 0 bases from J; bases unmatched to any gene: 19. CDR3 residues: CASSLGQAAIMTSSYEQYF. The CDR3, as DNA: TGTGCCAGCAGCCTGGGACAGGCGGCGATTATGACGAGCTCCTACGAGCAGTACTTC. Based on the CDR3 plus reference TRBV28 and TRBJ2-7, the full variable domain is DVKVTQSSRYLVKRTGEKVFLECVQDMDHENMFWYRQDPGLGLRLIYFSYDVKMKEKGDIPEGYSVSREKKERFSLILESASTNQTSMYLCASSLGQAAIMTSSYEQYFGPGTRLTVT.

The table lists this clonotype with a few counts. The rearrangement joins TRBV29-1 to TRBJ1-1; the match to TRBD1 covers 7 bases. This CDR3 is built from 15 residues. V lost 6 bases to trimming and J lost 1 base; unmatched junction nucleotides: 11. CDR1 is SQVTM, CDR2 ANQGSEA, per germline. This CDR3 is CSVSIRDSKNTEAFF. In nucleotides, the CDR3 is TGCAGCGTGTCGATCCGGGACAGTAAGAACACTGAAGCTTTCTTT.

This clonotype was recorded a few times. This rearrangement joins TRBV18 to TRBJ2-1; TRBD2 matches at 9 bases. The CDR3 extends over 16 amino acids. Germline V gene lookup returns CDR1 KGHSH and CDR2 LQKENI. V lost 2 bases, J lost 7 bases, and 9 bases stayed unmatched. In DNA, the CDR3 is TGTGCCAGCTCACCAGGCGGGGGGGGCTTTGGAAATGAGCAGTTCTTC. Translating gives CASSPGGGGFGNEQFF.

The chain is built from TRBV14 and TRBJ2-5, with no clear D. The CDR3 spans 17 residues. V gave up 0 bases and J gave up 2 bases, with 16 bases separating them. CDR1 and CDR2 (germline): SGHDN, FVKESK. The CDR3, as DNA: TGTGCCAGCAGCCAAGAACCCTCAAATTTACCGCAAGAGACCCAGTACTTC. It encodes CASSQEPSNLPQETQYF.

The chain combines TRBV12-3 or TRBV12-4 with TRBJ1-4; 7 nucleotides align to TRBD1. V dropped 6 bases and J dropped 2; count of bases not matched to a gene: 3. CDR3 length: 14 residues. CDR3: CASSPGGTNEKLFF. CDR3 nucleotide sequence: TGTGCCAGCAGCCCAGGGGGTACTAATGAAAAACTGTTTTTT.

This clonotype was detected ten times or more. The chain uses TRBV2 and TRBJ2-2, with D possibly being TRBD1 (6 bases). This CDR3 spans 12 amino acids. The V and J ends lost 10 bases and 5 bases respectively, with 11 bases between them. Per germline, CDR1 SNHLY and CDR2 FYNNEI. As DNA, the CDR3 is TGTGCCACTGTTCAGGGGACCGGGGAGCTGTTTTTT. It specifies CATVQGTGELFF.

This clonotype was counted at least ten times. The V call is TRBV7-2, the J call TRBJ1-2; the match to TRBD1 covers 7 bases. Germline V gene lookup returns CDR1 SGHTA and CDR2 FQGNSA. The CDR3 consists of 14 residues. The V segment lost 5 bases and the J segment 2 bases; nucleotides outside the gene matches: 5. CDR3 in amino acids: CASSLVGGNYGYTF. The DNA of the CDR3 is TGTGCCAGCAGCCTTGTAGGGGGCAACTATGGCTACACCTTC.